A selection of T cell receptor beta chains follows, all from one sample in a study of blood T cell repertoires in COVID-19. TCRdb's copy holds only in-frame clones and misses some; the assay was immunoSEQ multiplex PCR. The table includes 120,000 or so clones, about 92% detected once. The sample was peripheral blood. The receptors were sampled from a man aged 60-69 years with COVID-19, enrolled during active disease. The CDR3 runs from the conserved cysteine through the conserved F or W. Each record gives: CDR3 length, D gene, V gene, CDR3 protein. D genes are given only for firm matches.

>14|.|TRBV15
CATSVGDSGQPQHF
>13|.|TRBV27
CASSPGHGNTIYF
>15|TRBD1|TRBV6-5
CASIPRGGEFGELFF
>15|.|TRBV5-1
CASSTGRDQGETQYF
>19|TRBD1|TRBV28
CASSPKGRDRGRRNSPLHF
>14|TRBD1|TRBV6-5
CASRGTGDPYEQYF
>18|TRBD1|TRBV18
CASSSLSGTGGTNEKLFF
>13|.|TRBV25-1
CASNSGLNSPLHF
>18|TRBD2|TRBV14
CASSQDLGTSGRKREQYF
>13|.|TRBV5-6
CASSLVSTGELFF
>14|.|TRBV5-1
CASSLNRAWTEAFF
>15|.|TRBV28
CASINTRGGLRGYTF
>15|TRBD1|TRBV5-1
CASSLGQGEVETQYF
>14|.|TRBV5-5
CASSLVGREQPQHF
>15|.|TRBV28
CASSSSRTVSYEQYF
>16|.|TRBV18
CANPSSTGGVNTEAFF
>14|.|TRBV19
CASSIRVGVAEAFF
>14|.|TRBV9
CASSVGTVGDEQFF
>17|TRBD1|TRBV7-3
CASSLGGQGRGTYEQYF
>17|.|TRBV28
CASSSLQRRTSSYEQYF
>16|TRBD2|TRBV3-1/TRBV3-2
CASSQEQREVYNEQFF
>14|TRBD2|TRBV29-1
CSVESSGSPYEQYF
>15|TRBD1|TRBV10-2
CASSEGTDSNQPQHF
>15|.|TRBV15
CATSRDLSTGTEAFF
>14|.|TRBV6-2/TRBV6-3
CASSWTRNNSPLHF
>13|TRBD1|TRBV19
CASGDSYNYGYTF
>14|.|TRBV11-3
CAEGGAARGEKLFF
>18|TRBD1|TRBV4-1
CASSQALSGTGVEEKLFF
>14|.|TRBV5-6
CASSLGIRVQGYTF
>15|TRBD1|TRBV5-1
CASRLGTGESKTQYF
>14|TRBD1|TRBV5-1
CASSSGRGRETQYF
>14|TRBD2|TRBV11-3
CASSARLAGGEQFF
>17|.|TRBV19
CASSRNRVLSTGNTIYF
>16|.|TRBV6-6
CASKGGPGADNQPQHF
>14|TRBD1|TRBV27
CASRPPGGGSEAFF
>12|TRBD2|TRBV2
CASGLVVYEQYF
>14|.|TRBV11-2
CASSRDWSSYEQYF
>16|.|TRBV28
CASSFVRLSSYNEQFF
>17|.|TRBV4-2
CASSQEFGPLGANVLTF
>15|.|TRBV5-1
CASSLGQSSYNEQFF
>13|.|TRBV6-5
CASRESSYNEQFF
>13|.|TRBV28
CASSLLGANIQYF
>15|TRBD2|TRBV27
CASSRLAGTYNEQFF
>15|TRBD1|TRBV29-1
CSVEDRNRGSYGYTF
>13|.|TRBV11-3
CASRGEGVNGYTF
>15|.|TRBV5-4
CASSLDSGLSAEAFF
>14|.|TRBV11-2
CASIPDRRNTEAFF
>13|.|TRBV3-1/TRBV3-2
CASSPRGSNGYTF
>15|.|TRBV5-4
CASSLFGGSTDTQYF
>12|TRBD1|TRBV12-3/TRBV12-4
CASSQGAYEQYF
>15|.|TRBV11-3
CASSPGEAREETQYF
>13|TRBD1|TRBV10-3
CAIGTGGSYEQYF